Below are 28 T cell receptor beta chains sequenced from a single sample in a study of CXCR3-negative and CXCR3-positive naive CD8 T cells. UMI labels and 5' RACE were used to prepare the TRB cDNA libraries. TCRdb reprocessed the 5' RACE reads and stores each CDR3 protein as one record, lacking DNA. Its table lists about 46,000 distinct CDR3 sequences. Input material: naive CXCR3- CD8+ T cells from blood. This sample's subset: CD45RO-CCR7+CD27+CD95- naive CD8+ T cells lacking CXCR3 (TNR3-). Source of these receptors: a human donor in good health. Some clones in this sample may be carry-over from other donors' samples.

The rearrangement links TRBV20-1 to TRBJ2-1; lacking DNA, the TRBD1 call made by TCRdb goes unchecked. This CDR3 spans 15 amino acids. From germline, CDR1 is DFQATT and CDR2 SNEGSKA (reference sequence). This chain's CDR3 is CSARDLQGILDEQFF.

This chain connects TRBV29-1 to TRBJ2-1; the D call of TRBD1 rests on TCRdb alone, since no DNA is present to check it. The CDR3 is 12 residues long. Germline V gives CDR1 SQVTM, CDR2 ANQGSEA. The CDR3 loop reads CSARDRDNEQFF.

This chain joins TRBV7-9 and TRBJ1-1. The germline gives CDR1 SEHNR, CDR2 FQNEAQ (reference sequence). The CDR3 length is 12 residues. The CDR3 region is CASSFGVFEAFF.

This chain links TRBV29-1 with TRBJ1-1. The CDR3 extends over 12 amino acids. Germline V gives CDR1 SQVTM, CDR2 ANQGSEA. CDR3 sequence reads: CSVLGGDTEAFF.

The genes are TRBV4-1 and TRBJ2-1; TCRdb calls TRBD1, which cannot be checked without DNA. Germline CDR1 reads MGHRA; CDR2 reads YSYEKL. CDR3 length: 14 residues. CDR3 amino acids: CASSHRGGDNEQFF.

The CDR3 loop is CSARDEGYQETQYF. This sequence joins TRBV20-1 and TRBJ2-5. The CDR3 has 14 residues. Germline loops: CDR1 DFQATT, CDR2 SNEGSKA (reference sequence).

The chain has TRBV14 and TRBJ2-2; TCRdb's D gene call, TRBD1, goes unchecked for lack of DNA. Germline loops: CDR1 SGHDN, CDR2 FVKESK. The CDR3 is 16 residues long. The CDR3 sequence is CASSQEQGTNTGELFF.

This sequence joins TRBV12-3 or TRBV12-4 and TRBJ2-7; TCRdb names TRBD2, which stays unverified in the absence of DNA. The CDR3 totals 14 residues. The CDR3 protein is CASSLGGGRNEQYF.

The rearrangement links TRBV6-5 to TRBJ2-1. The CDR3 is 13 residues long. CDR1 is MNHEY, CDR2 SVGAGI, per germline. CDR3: CASSSEPYNEQFF.

CDR3 sequence: CASSSGTSGEPEFF. V gene TRBV5-1 combines with J gene TRBJ2-1; the D gene TCRdb calls, TRBD2, cannot be checked with no DNA. There are 14 residues in the CDR3. Germline loops: CDR1 SGHRS, CDR2 YFSETQ. Full variable domain (missing parts from reference TRBV5-1 and TRBJ2-1): KAGVTQTPRYLIKTRGQQVTLSCSPISGHRSVSWYQQTPGQGLQFLFEYFSETQRNKGNFPGRFSGRQFSNSRSEMNVSTLELGDSALYLCASSSGTSGEPEFFGPGTRLTVL.

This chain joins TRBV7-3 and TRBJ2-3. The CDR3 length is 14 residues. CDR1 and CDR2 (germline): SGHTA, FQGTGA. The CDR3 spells CASSLVGNTDTQYF.

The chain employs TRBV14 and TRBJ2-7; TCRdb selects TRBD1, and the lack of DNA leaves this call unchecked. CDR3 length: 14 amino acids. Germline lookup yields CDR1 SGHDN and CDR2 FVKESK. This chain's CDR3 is CASSQRTGPYEQYF.

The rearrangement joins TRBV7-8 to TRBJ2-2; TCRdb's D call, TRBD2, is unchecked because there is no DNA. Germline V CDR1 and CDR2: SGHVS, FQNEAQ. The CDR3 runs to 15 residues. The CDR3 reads CASSPTGGPAGELFF. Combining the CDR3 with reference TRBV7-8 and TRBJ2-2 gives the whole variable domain GAGVSQSPRYKVAKRGQDVALRCDPISGHVSLFWYQQALGQGPEFLTYFQNEAQLDKSGLPSDRFFAERPEGSVSTLKIQRTQQEDSAVYLCASSPTGGPAGELFFGEGSRLTVL.

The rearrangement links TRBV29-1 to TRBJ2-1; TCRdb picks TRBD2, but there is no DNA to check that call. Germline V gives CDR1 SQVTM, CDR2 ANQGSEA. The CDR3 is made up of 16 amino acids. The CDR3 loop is CSVEDRGAQAYNEQFF.

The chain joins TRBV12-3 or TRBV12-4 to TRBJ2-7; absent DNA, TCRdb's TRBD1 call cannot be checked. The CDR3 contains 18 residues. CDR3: CASSFLLVRPLTRYEQYF.

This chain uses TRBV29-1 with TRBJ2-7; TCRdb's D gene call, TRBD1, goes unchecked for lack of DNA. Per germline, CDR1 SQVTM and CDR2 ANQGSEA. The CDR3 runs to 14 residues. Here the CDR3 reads CSVEDRAPTYEQYF.

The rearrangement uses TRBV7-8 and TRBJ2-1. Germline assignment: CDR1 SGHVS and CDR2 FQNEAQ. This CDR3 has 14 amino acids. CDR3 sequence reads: CASSIWSSNNEQFF.

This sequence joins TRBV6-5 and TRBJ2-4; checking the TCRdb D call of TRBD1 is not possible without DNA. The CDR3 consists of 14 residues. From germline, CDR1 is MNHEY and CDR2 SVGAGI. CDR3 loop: CASSYGEGANIQYF.

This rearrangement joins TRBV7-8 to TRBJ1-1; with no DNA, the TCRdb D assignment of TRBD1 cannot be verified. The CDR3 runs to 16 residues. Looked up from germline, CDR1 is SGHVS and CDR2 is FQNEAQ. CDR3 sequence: CASTRDRGLENTEAFF.

CDR3 loop: CASSLAWAGGTGELFF. The genes are TRBV4-3 and TRBJ2-2; there is no DNA to check the TCRdb D call of TRBD1. CDR3 length: 16 amino acids. From germline, CDR1 is LGHNA and CDR2 YSLEER.

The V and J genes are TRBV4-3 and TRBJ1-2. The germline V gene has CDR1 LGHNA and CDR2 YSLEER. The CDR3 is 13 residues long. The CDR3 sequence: CASSQVQNYGYTF.

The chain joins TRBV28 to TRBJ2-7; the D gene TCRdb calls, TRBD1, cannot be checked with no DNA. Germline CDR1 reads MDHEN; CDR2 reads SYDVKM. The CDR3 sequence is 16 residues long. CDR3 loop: CATQHTSWGAGNEQYF.

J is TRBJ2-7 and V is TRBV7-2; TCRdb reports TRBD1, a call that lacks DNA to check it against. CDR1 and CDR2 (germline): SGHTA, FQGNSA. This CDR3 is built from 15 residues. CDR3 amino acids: CASSYLGGAGHEQYF. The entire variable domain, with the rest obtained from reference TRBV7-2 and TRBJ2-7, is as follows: GAGVSQSPSNKVTEKGKDVELRCDPISGHTALYWYRQSLGQGLEFLIYFQGNSAPDKSGLPSDRFSAERTGGSVSTLTIQRTQQEDSAVYLCASSYLGGAGHEQYFGPGTRLTVT.

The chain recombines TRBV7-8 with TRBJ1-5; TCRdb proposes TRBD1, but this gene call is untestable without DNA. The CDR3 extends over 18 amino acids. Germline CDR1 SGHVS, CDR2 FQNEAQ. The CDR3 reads CASGLWGEGVYSNQPQHF.

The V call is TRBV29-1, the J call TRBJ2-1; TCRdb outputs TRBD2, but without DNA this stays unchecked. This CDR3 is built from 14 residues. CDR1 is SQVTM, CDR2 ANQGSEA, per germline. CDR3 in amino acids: CSVRTSGSGRERFF.

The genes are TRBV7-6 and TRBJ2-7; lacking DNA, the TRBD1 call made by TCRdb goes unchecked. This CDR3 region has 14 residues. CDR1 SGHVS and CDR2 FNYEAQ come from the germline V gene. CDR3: CASSPSGGPYEQYF.

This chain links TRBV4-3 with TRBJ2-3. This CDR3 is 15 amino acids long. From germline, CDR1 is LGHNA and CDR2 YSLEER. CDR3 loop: CASSQVLGSWYTQYF.

The CDR3 protein is CSVAGTPSYEQYF. This chain joins TRBV29-1 and TRBJ2-7; there is no DNA to check the TCRdb D call of TRBD2. Per the germline V gene, CDR1 is SQVTM and CDR2 is ANQGSEA. The CDR3 covers 13 residues.